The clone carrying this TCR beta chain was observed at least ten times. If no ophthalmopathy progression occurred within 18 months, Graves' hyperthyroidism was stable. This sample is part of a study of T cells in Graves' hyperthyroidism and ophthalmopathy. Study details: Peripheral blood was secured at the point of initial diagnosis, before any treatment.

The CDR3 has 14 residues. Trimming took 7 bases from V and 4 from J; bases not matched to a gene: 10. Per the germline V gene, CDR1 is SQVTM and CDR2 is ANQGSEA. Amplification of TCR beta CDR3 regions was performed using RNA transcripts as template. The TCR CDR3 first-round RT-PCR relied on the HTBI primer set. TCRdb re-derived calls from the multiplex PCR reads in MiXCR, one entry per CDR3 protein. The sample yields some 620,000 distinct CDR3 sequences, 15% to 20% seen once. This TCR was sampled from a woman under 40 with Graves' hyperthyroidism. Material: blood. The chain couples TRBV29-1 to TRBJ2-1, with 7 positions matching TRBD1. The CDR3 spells CSAATGEAYNEQFF. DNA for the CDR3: TGCAGCGCTGCCACAGGGGAAGCTTACAATGAGCAGTTCTTC.